One sample yielded the 12 T cell receptor beta chains listed below, sequenced in a study of cytomegalovirus exposure and HLA in healthy donors. The PCR had 60 Vbeta and 13 Jbeta primers. Sequencing was performed with immunoSEQ multiplex PCR; in TCRdb, only in-frame clones are kept and a portion is missing. The sample has more than 90,000 clones; 65% to 75% are singletons. What was sequenced was PBMCs. These TCRs come from a middle-aged woman in good health and CMV-seronegative.

The rearrangement links TRBV19 to TRBJ2-7, with unresolved D. Germline V gives CDR1 LNHDA, CDR2 SQIVND (reference sequence). V shed 3 bases and J shed 1 base, with 10 bases lying between them. The CDR3 covers 14 residues. CDR3 sequence reads: CASSIGGGSYEQYF. CDR3 in DNA: TGTGCCAGTAGTATTGGTGGCGGTTCCTACGAGCAGTACTTC.

As to this clone: Sequence at one end of the junction differs from germline and may be a read error. The chain couples TRBV7-9 to TRBJ2-3; weak D call: TRBD2 (5 bases). This CDR3 is 17 amino acids long. The germline V gene has CDR1 SEHNR and CDR2 FQNEAQ (reference sequence). CDR3 nucleotides: TGTTCCAGCAGCTTATACGGACTTGCGGAGGACACAGATACGCAGTATTTT. It specifies CSSSLYGLAEDTDTQYF.

The rearrangement joins TRBV6-1 to TRBJ1-1; 9 bases match TRBD1. The length of the CDR3 is 15 residues. V lost 5 bases to trimming and J lost 3 bases; unmatched junction nucleotides: 7. CDR1 is MNHNS and CDR2 is SASEGT in the germline V gene. CDR3 in DNA: TGTGCCAGCAGTTCCGCCGGGACAGGGCACACTGAAGCTTTCTTT. As protein: CASSSAGTGHTEAFF.

This clone was seen a handful of times. The chain combines TRBV28 with TRBJ1-5; 10 nucleotides align to TRBD1. V lost 6 bases to trimming and J lost 2 bases; unmatched junction nucleotides: 7. CDR1 and CDR2 (germline): MDHEN, SYDVKM. The CDR3 sequence is 16 residues long. CDR3 sequence: CASRTTGTGGNQPQHF. CDR3 in DNA: TGTGCCAGCAGAACAACCGGGACAGGGGGCAATCAGCCCCAGCATTTT.

The V call is TRBV4-2, the J call TRBJ2-7, with D possibly TRBD2 on 5 matching bases. Germline assignment: CDR1 LGHNA and CDR2 YNFKEQ. Between the trimmed V and J ends, which lost 1 base and 6 bases, there was a span of 22 bases. The CDR3 is 17 residues long. The CDR3 region has the DNA TGTGCCAGCAGCCAAGTTGGAATGTCTAGCAAGATTGGCGAGCAGTACTTC. It codes for CASSQVGMSSKIGEQYF.

In its sample, this clone was seen once. The chain combines TRBV11-3 with TRBJ2-3; 14 nucleotides match TRBD2. V dropped 5 bases and J dropped 5; count of bases not matched to a gene: 15. CDR1 is SGHNT and CDR2 is YENEEA in the germline V gene. The CDR3 consists of 19 residues. CDR3 protein: CASSDHTGTSGSGIDTQYF. DNA for the CDR3: TGTGCCAGCAGCGACCATACCGGGACTAGCGGGAGTGGTATAGATACGCAGTATTTT.

The V gene is TRBV6-5, the J gene TRBJ1-1; 11 bases are shared with TRBD1. Per germline, CDR1 MNHEY and CDR2 SVGAGI. The CDR3 loop spans 14 amino acids. V lost 6 bases to trimming and J lost 4 bases; unmatched junction nucleotides: 4. The CDR3: CASRPDRGRTEAFF. The CDR3 DNA is TGTGCCAGCAGACCGGACAGGGGGCGCACTGAAGCTTTCTTT.

The rearrangement links TRBV4-3 to TRBJ2-7, with D possibly matching TRBD1 (5 bases). The V and J ends lost 1 base and 1 base respectively, with 11 bases between them. Germline V gives CDR1 LGHNA, CDR2 YSLEER. This CDR3 has 15 residues. For the CDR3, the DNA is TGCGCCAGCAGCCAAGGGCCAGGGAAGTCCTACGAGCAGTACTTC. This codes for CASSQGPGKSYEQYF.

The J gene is TRBJ2-3, the V gene TRBV6-4, with 13 positions matching TRBD2. Germline-derived CDR1 and CDR2 are MRHNA and SNTAGT. The CDR3 is 17 amino acids. The junction had 7 bases not matched to a gene; V was cut back by 1 base and J by 6 bases. The CDR3 sequence: CASSDFTSGGAADTQYF. The CDR3, as DNA: TGTGCCAGCAGTGACTTTACTAGCGGGGGGGCCGCGGATACGCAGTATTTT.

This clone has only a few counts. J is TRBJ1-6 and V is TRBV6-5, with 10 positions matching TRBD1. CDR1 is MNHEY, CDR2 SVGAGI, per germline. The J segment lost 10 bases and the V segment lost 2 bases, leaving 2 bases of the junction unmatched. CDR3 length: 14 amino acids. The CDR3 reads CASSYGTGESPLHF. CDR3 in DNA: TGTGCCAGCAGTTACGGGACAGGGGAATCACCCCTCCACTTT.

The chain combines TRBV6-6 with TRBJ2-7; 9 bases are shared with TRBD1. The CDR3 spans 14 residues. The germline CDR1 and CDR2 sequences are MNHNY and SVGAGI (reference sequence). The V and J ends lost 8 bases and 0 bases, in that order; junction bases with no gene match: 5. The CDR3 DNA sequence: TGTGCCAGCGGGGACAGGGCGAGCTCCTACGAGCAGTACTTC. As protein: CASGDRASSYEQYF.

This sequence joins TRBV5-4 and TRBJ2-3; 9 positions agree with TRBD1. Trimming at V came to 4 bases and at J to 2 bases, leaving 5 bases not matched to a gene. Germline lookup yields CDR1 SGHNT and CDR2 YYREEE (reference sequence). The CDR3 has 15 residues. Written as DNA, the CDR3 is TGTGCCAGCAGCGTTAACAGGGGGCCCACAGATACGCAGTATTTT. It translates to CASSVNRGPTDTQYF.